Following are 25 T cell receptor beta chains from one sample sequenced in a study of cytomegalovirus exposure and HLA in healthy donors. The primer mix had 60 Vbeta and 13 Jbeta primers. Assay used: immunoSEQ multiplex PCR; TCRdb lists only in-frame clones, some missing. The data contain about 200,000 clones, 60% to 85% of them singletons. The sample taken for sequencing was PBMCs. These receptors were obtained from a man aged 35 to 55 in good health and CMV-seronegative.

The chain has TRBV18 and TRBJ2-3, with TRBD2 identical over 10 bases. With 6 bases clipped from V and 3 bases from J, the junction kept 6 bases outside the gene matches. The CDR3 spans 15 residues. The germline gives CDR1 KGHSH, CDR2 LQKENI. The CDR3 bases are TGTGCCAGCTCTCCTAGCGGGGGAGAAACAGATACGCAGTATTTT. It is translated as CASSPSGGETDTQYF.

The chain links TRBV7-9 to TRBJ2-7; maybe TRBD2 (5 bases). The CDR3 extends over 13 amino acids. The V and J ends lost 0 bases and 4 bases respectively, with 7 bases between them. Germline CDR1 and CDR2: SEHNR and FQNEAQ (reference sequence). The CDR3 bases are TGTGCCAGCAGCTTAGCGGCGGGTTACGAGCAGTACTTC. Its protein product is CASSLAAGYEQYF.

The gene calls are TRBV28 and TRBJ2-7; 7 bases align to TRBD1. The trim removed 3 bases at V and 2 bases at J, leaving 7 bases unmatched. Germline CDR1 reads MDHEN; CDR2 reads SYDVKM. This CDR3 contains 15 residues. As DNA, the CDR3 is TGTGCCAGCAGTTTCGGGACAGAACATCCCTACGAGCAGTACTTC. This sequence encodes CASSFGTEHPYEQYF.

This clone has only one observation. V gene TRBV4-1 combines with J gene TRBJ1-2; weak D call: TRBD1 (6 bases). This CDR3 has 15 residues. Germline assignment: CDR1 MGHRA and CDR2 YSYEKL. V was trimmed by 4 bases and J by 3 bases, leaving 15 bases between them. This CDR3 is CASSPGVAGDYGYTF. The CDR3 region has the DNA TGCGCCAGCAGCCCAGGGGTTGCGGGCGACTATGGCTACACCTTC.

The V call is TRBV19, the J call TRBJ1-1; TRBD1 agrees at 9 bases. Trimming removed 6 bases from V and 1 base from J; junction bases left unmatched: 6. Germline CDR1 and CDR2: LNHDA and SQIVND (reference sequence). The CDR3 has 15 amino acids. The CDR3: CASRRDRVGNTEAFF. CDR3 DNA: TGTGCCAGTAGGCGGGACAGGGTTGGGAACACTGAAGCTTTCTTT.

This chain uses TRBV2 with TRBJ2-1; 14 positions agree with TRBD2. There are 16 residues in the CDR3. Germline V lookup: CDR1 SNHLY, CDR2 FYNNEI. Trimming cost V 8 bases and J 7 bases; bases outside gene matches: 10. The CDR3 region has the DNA TGTGCCAGCTCCCGACTAGCGGGAGGGCCAGGAAATGAGCAGTTCTTC. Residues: CASSRLAGGPGNEQFF.

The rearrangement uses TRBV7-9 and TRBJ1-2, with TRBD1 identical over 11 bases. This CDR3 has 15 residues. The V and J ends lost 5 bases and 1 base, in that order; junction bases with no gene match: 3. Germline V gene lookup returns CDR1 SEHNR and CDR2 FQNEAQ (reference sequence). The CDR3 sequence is CASSRTGGSNYGYTF. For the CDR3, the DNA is TGTGCCAGCAGCCGGACAGGGGGCAGTAACTATGGCTACACCTTC.

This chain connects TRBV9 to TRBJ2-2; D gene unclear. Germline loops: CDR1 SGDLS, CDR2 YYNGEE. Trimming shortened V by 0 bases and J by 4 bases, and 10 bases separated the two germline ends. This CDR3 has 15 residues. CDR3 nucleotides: TGTGCCAGCAGCGTAGAAAGTAGCTCCACCGGGGAGCTGTTTTTT. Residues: CASSVESSSTGELFF.

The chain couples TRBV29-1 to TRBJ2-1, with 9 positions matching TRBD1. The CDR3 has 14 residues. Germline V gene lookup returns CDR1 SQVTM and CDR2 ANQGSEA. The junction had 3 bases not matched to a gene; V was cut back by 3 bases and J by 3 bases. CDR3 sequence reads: CSVDPGQGYNEQFF. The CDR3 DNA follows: TGCAGCGTTGATCCGGGACAGGGCTACAATGAGCAGTTCTTC.

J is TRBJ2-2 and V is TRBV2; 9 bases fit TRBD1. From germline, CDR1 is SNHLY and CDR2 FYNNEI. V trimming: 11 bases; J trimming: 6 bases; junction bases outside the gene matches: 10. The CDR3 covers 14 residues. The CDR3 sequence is CAGGQGSDSGELFF. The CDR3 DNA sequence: TGTGCCGGGGGACAGGGTAGTGACTCCGGGGAGCTGTTTTTT.

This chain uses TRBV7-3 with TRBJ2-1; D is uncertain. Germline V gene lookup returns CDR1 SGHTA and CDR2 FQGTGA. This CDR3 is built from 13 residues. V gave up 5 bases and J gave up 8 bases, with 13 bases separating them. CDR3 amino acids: CASSQNLNDEQFF. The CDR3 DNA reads TGTGCCAGCAGCCAAAACTTGAATGATGAGCAGTTCTTC.

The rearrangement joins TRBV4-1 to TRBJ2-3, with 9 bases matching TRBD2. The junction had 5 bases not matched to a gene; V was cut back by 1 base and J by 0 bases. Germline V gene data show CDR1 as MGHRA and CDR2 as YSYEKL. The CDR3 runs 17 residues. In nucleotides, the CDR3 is TGCGCCAGCAGCCAAGTTTTAGCGGGGGTTAGCACAGATACGCAGTATTTT. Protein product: CASSQVLAGVSTDTQYF.

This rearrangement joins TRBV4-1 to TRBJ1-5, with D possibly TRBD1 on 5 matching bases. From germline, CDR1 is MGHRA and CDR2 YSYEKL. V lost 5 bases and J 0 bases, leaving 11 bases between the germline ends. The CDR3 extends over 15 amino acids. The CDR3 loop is CASSEQENSNQPQHF. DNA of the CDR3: TGCGCCAGCAGCGAACAGGAAAATAGCAATCAGCCCCAGCATTTT.

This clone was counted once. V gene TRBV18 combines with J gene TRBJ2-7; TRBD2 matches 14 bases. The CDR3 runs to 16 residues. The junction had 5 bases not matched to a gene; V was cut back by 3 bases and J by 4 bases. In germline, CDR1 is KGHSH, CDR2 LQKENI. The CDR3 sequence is CASSPGGLAGGYEQYF. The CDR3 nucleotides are TGTGCCAGCTCACCGGGAGGACTAGCGGGAGGATACGAGCAGTACTTC.

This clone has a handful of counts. The DNA for the CDR3 is TGTGCCAGCAGCTTCAGACAGGGGGGCTCCTACGAGCAGTACTTC. Protein sequence: CASSFRQGGSYEQYF. The chain recombines TRBV7-9 with TRBJ2-7; 9 bases line up with TRBD1. Germline CDR1 reads SEHNR; CDR2 reads FQNEAQ (reference sequence). V lost 3 bases and J lost 0; bases outside the gene matches: 3. There are 15 residues in the CDR3.

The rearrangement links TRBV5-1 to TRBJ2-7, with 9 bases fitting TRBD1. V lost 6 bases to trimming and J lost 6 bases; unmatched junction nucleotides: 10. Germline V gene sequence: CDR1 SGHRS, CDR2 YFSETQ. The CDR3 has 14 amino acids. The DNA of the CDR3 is TGCGCCAGCAACCCGGGACAGGGCCTTATCGAGCAGTACTTC. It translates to CASNPGQGLIEQYF.

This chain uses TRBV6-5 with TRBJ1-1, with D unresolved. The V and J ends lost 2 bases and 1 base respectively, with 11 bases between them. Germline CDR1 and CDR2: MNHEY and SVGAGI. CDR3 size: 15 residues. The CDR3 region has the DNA TGTGCCAGCAGTTACGATCGGGTGAGGAACACTGAAGCTTTCTTT. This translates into CASSYDRVRNTEAFF.

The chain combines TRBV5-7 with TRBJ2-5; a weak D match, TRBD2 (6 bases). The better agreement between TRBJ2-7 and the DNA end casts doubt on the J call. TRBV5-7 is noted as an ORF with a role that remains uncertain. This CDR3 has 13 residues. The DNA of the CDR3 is TGTGCCAGCAGCTTGGGGAGGGTCTACGAGCAGTACTTC. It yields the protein CASSLGRVYEQYF.

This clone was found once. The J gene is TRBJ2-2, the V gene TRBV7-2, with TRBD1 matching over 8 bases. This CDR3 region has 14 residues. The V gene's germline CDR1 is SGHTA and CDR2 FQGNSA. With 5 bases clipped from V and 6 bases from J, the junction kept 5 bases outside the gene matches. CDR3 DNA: TGTGCCAGCAGCCTGAACAGGGGGGCCGGGGAGCTGTTTTTT. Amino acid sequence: CASSLNRGAGELFF. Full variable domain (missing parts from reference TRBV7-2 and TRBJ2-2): GAGVSQSPSNKVTEKGKDVELRCDPISGHTALYWYRQSLGQGLEFLIYFQGNSAPDKSGLPSDRFSAERTGGSVSTLTIQRTQQEDSAVYLCASSLNRGAGELFFGEGSRLTVL.

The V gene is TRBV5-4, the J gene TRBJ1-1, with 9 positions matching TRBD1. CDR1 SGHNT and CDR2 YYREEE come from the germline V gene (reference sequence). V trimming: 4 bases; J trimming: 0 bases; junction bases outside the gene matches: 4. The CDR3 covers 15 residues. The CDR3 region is CASSPRDRVNTEAFF. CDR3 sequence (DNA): TGTGCCAGCAGCCCCCGGGACAGGGTGAACACTGAAGCTTTCTTT.

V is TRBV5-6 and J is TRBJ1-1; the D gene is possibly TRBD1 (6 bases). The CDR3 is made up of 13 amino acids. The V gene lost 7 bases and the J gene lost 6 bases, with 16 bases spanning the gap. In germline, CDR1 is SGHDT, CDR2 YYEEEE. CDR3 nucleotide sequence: TGTGCCAGCCTGGGGGCAGGGATGGCTGAAGCTTTCTTT. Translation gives CASLGAGMAEAFF. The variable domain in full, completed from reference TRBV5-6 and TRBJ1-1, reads DAGVTQSPTHLIKTRGQQVTLRCSPKSGHDTVSWYQQALGQGPQFIFQYYEEEERQRGNFPDRFSGHQFPNYSSELNVNALLLGDSALYLCASLGAGMAEAFFGQGTRLTVV.

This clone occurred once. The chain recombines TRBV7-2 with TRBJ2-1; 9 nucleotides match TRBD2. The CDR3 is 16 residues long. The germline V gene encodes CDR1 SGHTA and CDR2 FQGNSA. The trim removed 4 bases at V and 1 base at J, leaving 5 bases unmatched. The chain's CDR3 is CASSSTSGLSYNEQFF. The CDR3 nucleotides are TGTGCCAGCAGCTCGACTAGCGGCCTGTCCTACAATGAGCAGTTCTTC.

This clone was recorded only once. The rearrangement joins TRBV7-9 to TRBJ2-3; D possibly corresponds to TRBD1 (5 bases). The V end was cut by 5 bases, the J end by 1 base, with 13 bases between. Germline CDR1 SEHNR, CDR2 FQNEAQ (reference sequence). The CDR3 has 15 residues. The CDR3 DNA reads TGTGCCAGCAGCGTTGGACACCCACGCACAGATACGCAGTATTTT. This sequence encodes CASSVGHPRTDTQYF.

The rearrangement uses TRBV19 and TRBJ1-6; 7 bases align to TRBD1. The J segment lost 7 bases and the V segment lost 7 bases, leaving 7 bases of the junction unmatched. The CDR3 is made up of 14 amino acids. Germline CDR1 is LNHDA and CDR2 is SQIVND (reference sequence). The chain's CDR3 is CASTRRGQNSPLHF. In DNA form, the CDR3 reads TGTGCCAGTACCCGACGGGGACAGAATTCACCCCTCCACTTT.

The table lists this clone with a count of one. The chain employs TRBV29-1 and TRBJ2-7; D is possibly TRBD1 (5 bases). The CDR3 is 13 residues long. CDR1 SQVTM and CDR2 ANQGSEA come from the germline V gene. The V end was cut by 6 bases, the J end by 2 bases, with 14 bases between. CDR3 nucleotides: TGCAGCGTCAGGGTGGGTCATACCTACGAGCAGTACTTC. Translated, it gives CSVRVGHTYEQYF.